Listed below are T cell receptor beta chains from one sample, sequenced in a study of T-cell reconstitution after alpha-beta-depleted transplantation in children. TCRdb ran MiXCR on the PCR reads and lists one entry per CDR3 protein. The table includes around 380,000 distinct CDR3 sequences, approximately 10% detected once. The sequencing used PBMCs from the stem cell graft donor, collected from the stem cell graft. The receptors derive from a human donor who donated a stem cell graft to a child with acute myeloid leukemia. CDR3s include the opening cysteine and the closing phenylalanine or tryptophan. D genes are given only for firm matches. Where a row states a size, it is once, few, many or the class of an expanded clone; other rows omit it.

TRBD1,few,TRBV5-1,TRBJ1-1,TGCGCCAGCCGGGGACAGGGAGAAATGGCTTTCTTT,CASRGQGEMAFF
NA,NA,TRBV6-1,TRBJ1-4,TGTGCCAGCAGAGGCAGCTCAACTAATGAAAAACTGTTTTTT,CASRGSSTNEKLFF
NA,NA,TRBV15,TRBJ2-1,TGTGCCACCAGCAGACTTCACAATGAGCAGTTCTTC,CATSRLHNEQFF
NA,NA,TRBV9,TRBJ2-3,TGTGCCAGCAGCGTAGCTTTGGATAGGGCAGCGGATACGCAGTATTTT,CASSVALDRAADTQYF
NA,NA,TRBV5-6,TRBJ2-3,TGTGCCAGCAGCTTAACAAGTTGGGATACGCAGTATTTT,CASSLTSWDTQYF
TRBD1,NA,TRBV12-3/TRBV12-4,TRBJ1-6,TGTGCCAGCAGGGGACAGGGAGAAGTCAATTCACCCCTCCACTTT,CASRGQGEVNSPLHF
NA,many,TRBV20-1,TRBJ2-1,TGCAGTGCTAGCGGACCGCACAATGAGCAGTTCTTC,CSASGPHNEQFF
NA,NA,TRBV5-1,TRBJ2-1,TGCGCCAGCAGCCCCCGAACCTACAATGAGCAGTTCTTC,CASSPRTYNEQFF
NA,NA,TRBV20-1,TRBJ1-5,TGCAGCGCACTGGGCCCGCCCCAGCATTTT,CSALGPPQHF
NA,NA,TRBV20-1,TRBJ1-6,TGCAGTGCCAGCAGTGGGTTTTCCTATAATTCACCCCTCCACTTT,CSASSGFSYNSPLHF
NA,few,TRBV5-1,TRBJ2-5,TGCGCCAGCAGCCCGGGATGGCAAGAGACCCAGTACTTC,CASSPGWQETQYF
NA,few,TRBV4-1,TRBJ1-6,TGCGCCAGCAGCCAAGAATGGGCAGGGAATAATTCACCCCTCCACTTT,CASSQEWAGNNSPLHF
NA,NA,TRBV20-1,TRBJ2-1,TGCAGTGCTAGGGTAGCCTACAATGAGCAGTTCTTC,CSARVAYNEQFF
NA,many,TRBV7-2,TRBJ2-5,TGTGCCAGCAGCCCGACCCAAGAGACCCAGTACTTC,CASSPTQETQYF
NA,many,TRBV5-1,TRBJ2-2,TGCGCCAGCAGCTGGGGGACACCCACCGGGGAGCTGTTTTTT,CASSWGTPTGELFF
NA,NA,TRBV18,TRBJ2-5,TGTGCCAGCTCACAGGACGAAGGATCTCAAGAGACCCAGTACTTC,CASSQDEGSQETQYF